The 26 T cell receptor beta chains presented below share a single source sample, sequenced in a study of blood T cells in healthy people across ages. The second PCR ran about 7 to 12 cycles with a sample-barcoded 5' primer and J-beta primers. TCRdb re-called the 5' RACE reads with MiXCR, one entry per CDR3 protein. The data show around 1.7 million distinct CDR3 sequences, under 30% seen once. The material sequenced was blood. Receptors originate from a woman under 40 in good health.

The chain employs TRBV7-2 and TRBJ1-5; unclear D gene. The V and J ends lost 8 bases and 3 bases respectively, with 8 bases between them. Germline V gene data show CDR1 as SGHTA and CDR2 as FQGNSA. The CDR3 runs 12 residues. The DNA for the CDR3 is TGTGCCAGCGGGGTAGTCAATCAGCCCCAGCATTTT. It is translated as CASGVVNQPQHF.

This chain links TRBV28 with TRBJ1-4; 7 bases are a match to TRBD1. This CDR3 has 15 amino acids. Trimming took 5 bases from V and 5 from J; bases not matched to a gene: 8. The germline V gene has CDR1 MDHEN and CDR2 SYDVKM. CDR3 coding DNA: TGTGCCAGCAGTCCGACAGGGACCTCCAATGAAAAACTGTTTTTT. As protein: CASSPTGTSNEKLFF.

The V call is TRBV5-1, the J call TRBJ1-2; 7 positions agree with TRBD1. Germline CDR1 and CDR2: SGHRS and YFSETQ. This CDR3 has 14 residues. V lost 2 bases, J lost 7 bases, and 8 bases stayed unmatched. CDR3 bases: TGCGCCAGCAGCTTAGTCGGACAGGTCGCTGGCTACACCTTC. This codes for CASSLVGQVAGYTF.

This clonotype was observed a few times. The chain carries TRBV12-3 or TRBV12-4 and TRBJ1-5; no reliable D call. The length of the CDR3 is 18 residues. V lost 8 bases and J lost 0, with 23 bases in between. CDR3 DNA sequence: TGTGCCAGCTCCAAGCTTTATGGGGATCTTAATAGCAATCAGCCCCAGCATTTT. Residues: CASSKLYGDLNSNQPQHF.

This clonotype was picked up a small number of times. The rearrangement links TRBV20-1 to TRBJ2-5; 9 bases agree with TRBD1. With V trimmed by 5 bases and J by 7 bases, 11 bases remained unmatched. There are 14 residues in the CDR3. Germline CDR1 and CDR2: DFQATT and SNEGSKA (reference sequence). CDR3 nucleotides: TGCAGTGCTTTGGGGGGACAGGGTACCGGGACCCAGTACTTC. Its protein product is CSALGGQGTGTQYF.

This clonotype was seen more than once but under ten times. The chain uses TRBV6-5 and TRBJ2-5, with no clear D. This CDR3 comprises 15 residues. V shed 2 bases and J shed 5 bases, with 15 bases lying between them. The germline V gene has CDR1 MNHEY and CDR2 SVGAGI. The CDR3 loop is CASSYIRGYGETQYF. The CDR3 nucleotides read TGTGCCAGCAGTTACATACGCGGCTATGGGGAGACCCAGTACTTC.

This clonotype was seen a handful of times. A read error may account for a junction end that differs from germline. The chain links TRBV20-1 to TRBJ2-5; 10 positions match TRBD2. Per germline, CDR1 DFQATT and CDR2 SNEGSKA (reference sequence). CDR3 length: 13 residues. CDR3 region: CSTSGENQETQYF. The CDR3 nucleotides read TGCAGTACTAGCGGGGAGAACCAAGAGACCCAGTACTTC.

V and J are TRBV28 and TRBJ1-2; no clear D. CDR3 length equals 12 residues. Germline CDR1 MDHEN, CDR2 SYDVKM. Trimming removed 6 bases from V and 2 bases from J, with 7 bases in between. The CDR3 loop is CASRGFNYGYTF. CDR3 in DNA: TGTGCCAGCAGAGGGTTCAACTATGGCTACACCTTC.

At least ten counts were recorded for this clonotype. This rearrangement joins TRBV5-5 to TRBJ1-6, with 8 bases fitting TRBD1. CDR3 length equals 14 residues. Germline loops: CDR1 SGHKS, CDR2 YYEKEE (reference sequence). With 7 bases clipped from V and 6 bases from J, the junction kept 6 bases outside the gene matches. DNA of the CDR3: TGTGCCAGCGACGACAGGGGCGCTAATTCACCCCTCCACTTT. Its translation: CASDDRGANSPLHF.

This clonotype showed up many times. The rearrangement links TRBV4-1 to TRBJ2-7; D is unclear. Trimming took 3 bases from V and 0 from J, leaving 15 bases between them. CDR1 and CDR2 (germline): MGHRA, YSYEKL. The CDR3 loop spans 16 amino acids. CDR3 region: CASSQGDMSRSYEQYF. The CDR3 DNA reads TGCGCCAGCAGCCAGGGCGACATGAGCCGCTCCTACGAGCAGTACTTC.

This clonotype has only a few counts. A read error may explain this, as a much larger clone is one base away. The V gene is TRBV12-3 or TRBV12-4, the J gene TRBJ2-7; 13 bases match TRBD2. The ends lost 6 bases at V and 2 bases at J; junction bases unmatched: 1. The CDR3 extends over 14 amino acids. CDR3 DNA sequence: TGTGCCAGCAGAGGGACTAGCGGGGCCTACGAGCAGTACTTC. It specifies CASRGTSGAYEQYF.

This clonotype came up a few times. The chain employs TRBV24-1 and TRBJ2-1; 7 nucleotides align to TRBD1. V trimming: 3 bases; J trimming: 0 bases; junction bases outside the gene matches: 1. Germline lookup yields CDR1 KGHDR and CDR2 SFDVKD. CDR3 length equals 15 residues. The CDR3 DNA follows: TGTGCCACCAGTGATGCAGGGGGCTCCTACAATGAGCAGTTCTTC. Residues: CATSDAGGSYNEQFF.

The chain uses TRBV27 and TRBJ2-1, with D possibly matching TRBD2 (6 bases). Per germline, CDR1 MNHEY and CDR2 SMNVEV (reference sequence). V lost 5 bases and J lost 1, with 18 bases in between. The CDR3 is 17 residues long. The chain's CDR3 is CASSRRSGPGSYNEQFF. The CDR3 DNA reads as TGTGCCAGCAGTCGTAGGAGCGGGCCGGGGTCCTACAATGAGCAGTTCTTC.

The sample holds one count of this clonotype. The rearrangement joins TRBV6-1 to TRBJ2-7; D is uncertain. The length of the CDR3 is 13 residues. CDR1 and CDR2 from the germline V gene are MNHNS and SASEGT. Trimming shortened V by 5 bases and J by 2 bases, and 10 bases separated the two germline ends. CDR3 in DNA: TGTGCCAGCAGTAAATCGACCGCCTACGAGCAGTACTTC. Translated, it gives CASSKSTAYEQYF.

This clonotype was detected many times. The V gene is TRBV5-5, the J gene TRBJ1-1; the D gene is possibly TRBD1 (5 bases). This CDR3 has 14 amino acids. Trimming shortened V by 4 bases and J by 2 bases, and 12 bases separated the two germline ends. Looked up from germline, CDR1 is SGHKS and CDR2 is YYEKEE (reference sequence). The CDR3 DNA sequence: TGTGCCAGCAGCCCGACAGTCTACAACACTGAAGCTTTCTTT. It is translated as CASSPTVYNTEAFF.

The V call is TRBV6-5, the J call TRBJ1-6, with 8 bases fitting TRBD1. Germline V lookup: CDR1 MNHEY, CDR2 SVGAGI. The CDR3 is made up of 13 amino acids. With V trimmed by 8 bases and J by 7 bases, 4 bases remained unmatched. This chain's CDR3 is CASGTGRNSPLHF. The CDR3 bases are TGTGCCAGCGGGACAGGCCGAAATTCACCCCTCCACTTT.

The chain joins TRBV18 to TRBJ2-1; 9 bases agree with TRBD2. After removal of 1 base from V and 8 bases from J, the junction contained 9 bases not matched to a gene. The CDR3 length is 16 residues. CDR1 is KGHSH, CDR2 LQKENI, per germline. The CDR3 bases are TGTGCCAGCTCACCACTCGGAGCGGGGGGTCGGGATGAGCAGTTCTTC. Protein product: CASSPLGAGGRDEQFF.

In this sample, this clonotype turned up a few times. The rearrangement joins TRBV5-1 to TRBJ1-1, with 7 bases lining up with TRBD1. CDR1 is SGHRS and CDR2 is YFSETQ in the germline V gene. Trimming removed 4 bases from V and 5 bases from J; junction bases left unmatched: 8. CDR3 size: 14 residues. For the CDR3, the DNA is TGCGCCAGCAGCGAAGAGTTGACAGGGACTGAAGCTTTCTTT. This codes for CASSEELTGTEAFF. Full variable domain (missing parts from reference TRBV5-1 and TRBJ1-1): KAGVTQTPRYLIKTRGQQVTLSCSPISGHRSVSWYQQTPGQGLQFLFEYFSETQRNKGNFPGRFSGRQFSNSRSEMNVSTLELGDSALYLCASSEELTGTEAFFGQGTRLTVV.

Of note for this clonotype: A junction boundary mismatches the germline segment, possibly from a read error. The genes are TRBV20-1 and TRBJ2-1; either TRBD1 or TRBD2 may supply D (5 bases each). CDR3 size: 17 residues. Per germline, CDR1 DFQATT and CDR2 SNEGSKA (reference sequence). The CDR3 protein is CSARDPLEADTYNEQVF. The CDR3 nucleotides are TGCAGTGCTAGAGACCCCCTAGAAGCGGACACTTACAATGAGCAGGTCTTC.

The V gene is TRBV11-3, the J gene TRBJ1-5; D may be TRBD1 (5 bases). This CDR3 contains 12 residues. Trimming removed 2 bases at V and 12 bases at J, with 11 bases between. Germline values: CDR1 SGHNT, CDR2 YENEEA. CDR3 nucleotide sequence: TGTGCCAGCAGCTTACATAGGGGAAGCCAGCATTTT. This encodes CASSLHRGSQHF.

V gene TRBV14 combines with J gene TRBJ2-5; D is tentatively TRBD1 or TRBD2 (5 bases each). There are 15 residues in the CDR3. CDR1 and CDR2 (germline): SGHDN, FVKESK. V was cut by 4 bases and J by 1 base, with 13 bases left in between. CDR3 sequence: CASSPYGGIQETQYF. As DNA, the CDR3 is TGTGCCAGCAGCCCATATGGGGGAATCCAAGAGACCCAGTACTTC.

The gene calls are TRBV20-1 and TRBJ2-7; 11 nucleotides line up with TRBD2. Germline lookup yields CDR1 DFQATT and CDR2 SNEGSKA (reference sequence). There are 15 residues in the CDR3. Losses at the gene ends were 4 bases for V and 3 bases for J; bases not matched to a gene: 8. Here the CDR3 DNA reads TGCAGTGCTAATCCTAGCGGGAGGCCTGGCTACGAGCAGTACTTC. It yields the protein CSANPSGRPGYEQYF.

The gene calls are TRBV4-1 and TRBJ2-7; 8 positions agree with TRBD1. Germline CDR1 is MGHRA and CDR2 is YSYEKL. V lost 3 bases and J lost 1; bases outside the gene matches: 8. CDR3 size: 16 residues. The CDR3 sequence is CASSQDGQGRSYEQYF. CDR3 nucleotide sequence: TGCGCCAGCAGCCAGGATGGACAGGGAAGGTCCTACGAGCAGTACTTC.

This clonotype appeared a few times. The chain uses TRBV24-1 and TRBJ2-1; the D is unclear. CDR1 and CDR2 (germline): KGHDR, SFDVKD. Trimming removed 1 base from V and 9 bases from J, with 12 bases in between. This CDR3 is 14 amino acids long. The CDR3 reads CATSDFLDSGEQFF. The CDR3 DNA reads TGTGCCACCAGTGATTTTTTGGATTCGGGTGAGCAGTTCTTC.

This clonotype was detected only a few times. The V call is TRBV29-1, the J call TRBJ2-1; tentatively, D is TRBD2 (5 bases). The CDR3 has 13 residues. Germline CDR1 is SQVTM and CDR2 is ANQGSEA. With 4 bases removed from V and 10 bases from J, the gap between germline ends came to 17 bases. Here the CDR3 reads CSVASSGSYEQFF. The CDR3 DNA reads as TGCAGCGTTGCGTCTTCGGGGTCCTACGAGCAGTTCTTC.

The gene calls are TRBV29-1 and TRBJ2-7, with 14 bases fitting TRBD2. This CDR3 has 17 amino acids. Germline values: CDR1 SQVTM, CDR2 ANQGSEA. V was clipped by 4 bases and J by 6 bases; unmatched bases: 14. The CDR3 sequence is CSVVAAVPGLAGGEQYF. The CDR3 nucleotides read TGCAGCGTTGTAGCGGCAGTACCAGGACTAGCGGGGGGCGAGCAGTACTTC.